The rows below give T cell receptor beta chains drawn from one sample of a study of chemoradiotherapy in HPV16-positive cancers. TCRdb's table, derived via immunoSEQ multiplex PCR, lists solely in-frame clones and lacks some. The sample gives 9,500 to 15,000 clones, around 90% of which show up once; 2.5% to 3% is in the top ten. Sampling took place from a patient who underwent chemoradiotherapy. These receptors all stem from a human donor with HPV-associated anogenital cancer. Each CDR3 is given with its conserved first and last residue. The order of the fields is CDR3 protein, CDR3 DNA, V gene, J gene, D gene, clone size. The D gene is left open where the match is weak. Size is stated for part of the rows, as once, few or many counts, or as a class when the clone is expanded.

CDR3aa: CASSSPIGTSGTDTQYF; CDR3nt: TGTGCCAGCAGCTCACCGATCGGGACTAGCGGCACAGATACGCAGTATTTT; v_gene: TRBV7-6; j_gene: TRBJ2-3; d_gene: TRBD2; abundance: -
CDR3aa: CASMAAQGRNTIYF; CDR3nt: TGTGCCAGTATGGCTGCGCAGGGTAGGAACACCATATATTTT; v_gene: TRBV19; j_gene: TRBJ1-3; d_gene: -; abundance: once
CDR3aa: CATSGVTEAFF; CDR3nt: TGTGCCACCAGCGGAGTGACTGAAGCTTTCTTT; v_gene: TRBV15; j_gene: TRBJ1-1; d_gene: -; abundance: -
CDR3aa: CASSPGGDSLGEKLFF; CDR3nt: TGTGCCAGCAGCCCAGGCGGAGATTCACTTGGGGAAAAACTGTTTTTT; v_gene: TRBV4-2; j_gene: TRBJ1-4; d_gene: -; abundance: once
CDR3aa: CARSFLAESQPQHF; CDR3nt: TGTGCCAGAAGCTTTTTAGCCGAGTCCCAGCCCCAGCATTTT; v_gene: TRBV5-3; j_gene: TRBJ1-5; d_gene: -; abundance: -
CDR3aa: CASSQIPRGRDDEQFF; CDR3nt: TGTGCCAGCAGCCAAATCCCCCGAGGGAGGGACGATGAGCAGTTCTTC; v_gene: TRBV14; j_gene: TRBJ2-1; d_gene: TRBD2; abundance: -
CDR3aa: CASSLEDSYNEQFF; CDR3nt: TGTGCCAGCAGCTTAGAGGACTCCTACAATGAGCAGTTCTTC; v_gene: TRBV11-2; j_gene: TRBJ2-1; d_gene: -; abundance: -
CDR3aa: CASSEEAGVSSYEQYF; CDR3nt: TGTGCCAGCAGTGAAGAGGCAGGAGTGAGCTCCTACGAGCAGTACTTC; v_gene: TRBV25-1; j_gene: TRBJ2-7; d_gene: -; abundance: -
CDR3aa: CATSRGKNYEQYF; CDR3nt: TGTGCCACCAGCAGAGGAAAGAATTACGAGCAGTACTTC; v_gene: TRBV15; j_gene: TRBJ2-7; d_gene: -; abundance: -
CDR3aa: CASRGPAGVNEQYF; CDR3nt: TGTGCCAGCAGGGGGCCAGCGGGAGTTAACGAGCAGTACTTC; v_gene: TRBV25-1; j_gene: TRBJ2-7; d_gene: TRBD2; abundance: -
CDR3aa: CASSGGSGGEQFF; CDR3nt: TGTGCCAGCAGTGGGGGGAGCGGGGGCGAGCAGTTCTTC; v_gene: TRBV6-1; j_gene: TRBJ2-1; d_gene: TRBD2; abundance: -
CDR3aa: CASRIDSQGKAFF; CDR3nt: TGTGCCAGCAGAATTGACAGCCAAGGGAAAGCTTTCTTT; v_gene: TRBV2; j_gene: TRBJ1-1; d_gene: -; abundance: -
CDR3aa: CASSLLVGREQYF; CDR3nt: TGTGCCAGCAGCTTACTTGTGGGGCGCGAGCAGTACTTC; v_gene: TRBV7-8; j_gene: TRBJ2-7; d_gene: -; abundance: -
CDR3aa: CASSEFSRVANEQFF; CDR3nt: TGTGCCAGCAGTGAATTCTCCAGGGTAGCAAATGAGCAGTTCTTC; v_gene: TRBV6-1; j_gene: TRBJ2-1; d_gene: -; abundance: few
CDR3aa: CASSLRGRNTEAFF; CDR3nt: TGTGCCAGTAGTCTCCGCGGGAGGAACACTGAAGCTTTCTTT; v_gene: TRBV19; j_gene: TRBJ1-1; d_gene: -; abundance: -
CDR3aa: CASSLWGQSSYNEQFF; CDR3nt: TGCGCCAGCAGCTTGTGGGGGCAAAGCTCCTACAATGAGCAGTTCTTC; v_gene: TRBV5-1; j_gene: TRBJ2-1; d_gene: -; abundance: -
CDR3aa: CASRPTSGRRGNEQFF; CDR3nt: TGTGCCAGCAGACCCACTAGCGGGAGAAGGGGCAATGAGCAGTTCTTC; v_gene: TRBV11-2; j_gene: TRBJ2-1; d_gene: TRBD2; abundance: once